Listed below are T cell receptor beta chains from one sample, sequenced in a study of Ad26.COV2.S vaccination and SARS-CoV-2 variants. TCRdb keeps only in-frame clones here, not all; method: immunoSEQ multiplex PCR. The sample yields about 390,000 clones, 80% to 95% seen once. Sequences were derived from peripheral blood, sampled in a trial of Ad26.COV2.S vaccine versus placebo. These receptors were taken from a person aged 18-65 years who received the Ad26.COV2.S COVID-19 vaccine or a placebo. Each CDR3 is given with its conserved first and last residue. The D gene is left open where the match is weak. Rows give clone size only sometimes, using once, few, many, or a class for an expanded clone.

TGTGCCAGCAGCCGAGACAGGGAAGAGACCCAGTACTTC CASSRDREETQYF TRBV3-1/TRBV3-2 TRBD1 TRBJ2-5 .
TGCGCCAGCAGCCGAGCAGGGGATGGAAACACCATATATTTT CASSRAGDGNTIYF TRBV4-3 . TRBJ1-3 few
TGTGCCAGCAGCTTGGGCGGACCTCCGTCCTACGAGCAGTACTTC CASSLGGPPSYEQYF TRBV28 . TRBJ2-7 .
TGTGCCAGCAGTCTCCCGGGAGCTGGAACCGGGGAGCTGTTTTTT CASSLPGAGTGELFF TRBV6-2/TRBV6-3 . TRBJ2-2 .
TGTGCCAGCAGCTTCAGGACAGGGGGGGACACCGGGGAGCTGTTTTTT CASSFRTGGDTGELFF TRBV7-9 TRBD1 TRBJ2-2 .
TGTGCCAGCAGTGCCGGACACAACACCGGGGAGCTGTTTTTT CASSAGHNTGELFF TRBV27 . TRBJ2-2 .
TGTGCCAGCAGCGTCGGGACTTCCTACGAGCAGTACTTC CASSVGTSYEQYF TRBV7-2 . TRBJ2-7 .
TGTGCCAGCAGTATAGCGGGAGCTAGCACAGATACGCAGTATTTT CASSIAGASTDTQYF TRBV11-2 TRBD2 TRBJ2-3 .
TGCGCCAGCAGTCGCGGTGGTCGGGACAGGGCTCCTGGGGCCAACGTCCTGACTTTC CASSRGGRDRAPGANVLTF TRBV23-1 TRBD1 TRBJ2-6 .
TGTGCCAGCAGCTTGGAGGCTACCACCTACGAGCAGTACTTC CASSLEATTYEQYF TRBV7-2 . TRBJ2-7 .